The 23 T cell receptor beta chains reported below all come from one sample, sequenced in a study of blood T cell repertoires in COVID-19. Libraries were prepared by immunoSEQ multiplex PCR; TCRdb keeps only in-frame clonotypes and omits some of them. Here the sample spans 25,000 to 35,000 clones, 84% being singletons. Material for sequencing was peripheral blood. The receptors were sampled from a man aged 70-80 years with active COVID-19.

This clone was picked up a small number of times. The chain employs TRBV29-1 and TRBJ2-3; TRBD2 agrees at 10 bases. The CDR3 is made up of 16 amino acids. In germline, CDR1 is SQVTM, CDR2 ANQGSEA. The trim removed 4 bases at V and 0 bases at J, leaving 7 bases unmatched. The chain's CDR3 is CSVGATSGYSTDTQYF. DNA of the CDR3: TGCAGCGTTGGCGCGACTAGCGGGTATAGCACAGATACGCAGTATTTT.

This rearrangement joins TRBV11-3 to TRBJ1-6; TRBD1 might be the D (5 bases). Germline V CDR1 and CDR2: SGHNT, YENEEA. There are 14 residues in the CDR3. The V gene lost 2 bases and the J gene lost 11 bases, with 13 bases spanning the gap. The CDR3 protein is CASSLSYRGAPLHF. The CDR3 DNA sequence: TGTGCCAGCAGCTTATCTTATCGGGGGGCACCCCTCCACTTT.

The V and J genes are TRBV28 and TRBJ1-5; 10 bases are a match to TRBD1. The CDR3 extends over 15 amino acids. The V segment lost 4 bases and the J segment 6 bases; nucleotides outside the gene matches: 6. CDR1 and CDR2 (germline): MDHEN, SYDVKM. The CDR3 coding sequence is TGTGCCAGCAGTTGGGGGACAGGGGAGGTTCAGCCCCAGCATTTT. Translation: CASSWGTGEVQPQHF.

The chain recombines TRBV6-2 or TRBV6-3 with TRBJ2-7, with 11 bases lining up with TRBD2. Germline assignment: CDR1 MNHEY and CDR2 SVGEGT. Trimming took 2 bases from V and 0 from J; bases not matched to a gene: 9. This CDR3 has 18 residues. The CDR3 here is CASSYPGTSGLSSYEQYF. In DNA, the CDR3 is TGTGCCAGCAGTTACCCCGGGACTAGCGGTCTCAGCTCCTACGAGCAGTACTTC.

This chain joins TRBV7-2 and TRBJ1-3, with 7 nucleotides matching TRBD1. In germline, CDR1 is SGHTA, CDR2 FQGNSA. V was clipped by 2 bases and J by 0 bases; unmatched bases: 4. The CDR3 runs to 16 residues. CDR3: CASSLRWDSSGNTIYF. The CDR3 DNA follows: TGTGCCAGCAGCTTACGCTGGGACAGCTCTGGAAACACCATATATTTT.

The V gene is TRBV7-2, the J gene TRBJ1-2, with TRBD1 as a possible D gene (5 bases). Deletions cut 4 bases from V and 0 bases from J, with 9 bases between. The CDR3 length is 14 residues. The germline CDR1 and CDR2 sequences are SGHTA and FQGNSA. CDR3 protein: CASSYDRTNYGYTF. CDR3 sequence (DNA): TGTGCCAGCAGCTACGACAGAACTAACTATGGCTACACCTTC.

J is TRBJ2-5 and V is TRBV20-1, with D unclear. In germline, CDR1 is DFQATT, CDR2 SNEGSKA (reference sequence). V lost 4 bases and J lost 9, with 9 bases in between. The CDR3 totals 10 residues. CDR3 coding DNA: TGCAGTGCTAAAGCCGAAGCCCAGTACTTC. This encodes CSAKAEAQYF.

This chain uses TRBV10-2 with TRBJ2-7, with 8 bases aligning to TRBD1. The CDR3 is 15 amino acids. After removal of 4 bases from V and 0 bases from J, the junction contained 5 bases not matched to a gene. The germline V gene has CDR1 WSHSY and CDR2 SAAADI. DNA of the CDR3: TGCGCCAGCAGTGGACAGGGGAATGGCTCCTACGAGCAGTACTTC. This translates into CASSGQGNGSYEQYF.

This clone was detected only once. This chain joins TRBV3-1 (or the pseudogene TRBV3-2) and TRBJ1-1, with a weak D call TRBD1 (6 bases). In germline, CDR1 is LGHDT, CDR2 YNNKEL (reference sequence). This CDR3 has 17 amino acids. V was cut by 4 bases and J by 4 bases, with 22 bases left in between. CDR3 bases: TGTGCCAGCAGCCCGAACCGCCACCTGGGGGGGCCCACTGAAGCTTTCTTT. This translates into CASSPNRHLGGPTEAFF.

This clone occurred a few times. The CDR3 reads CASGAGDRGGSPLHF. DNA for the CDR3: TGTGCTAGTGGTGCCGGCGACAGGGGCGGTTCACCCCTCCACTTT. The J gene is TRBJ1-6, the V gene TRBV12-5, with 8 bases identical to TRBD1. V gave up 5 bases and J gave up 9 bases; unmatched junction bases: 9. Per germline, CDR1 LGHNT and CDR2 FRNRAP. CDR3 size: 15 residues.

This chain joins TRBV19 and TRBJ1-5; 9 bases fit TRBD1. V shed 5 bases and J 4 bases; nucleotides not matched to a gene: 6. Germline CDR1 LNHDA, CDR2 SQIVND (reference sequence). The CDR3 runs to 15 residues. CDR3 DNA sequence: TGTGCCAGTAGTCGGACAGGGGTGGGTAATCAGCCCCAGCATTTT. Protein sequence: CASSRTGVGNQPQHF.

V gene TRBV19 combines with J gene TRBJ2-6; D might be TRBD2 (5 bases). Per germline, CDR1 LNHDA and CDR2 SQIVND (reference sequence). The CDR3 consists of 17 residues. The V gene lost 4 bases and the J gene lost 0 bases, with 13 bases spanning the gap. The CDR3 DNA is TGTGCCAGTAGTACCAGGACGGGAACCTCTGGGGCCAACGTCCTGACTTTC. Translated: CASSTRTGTSGANVLTF. The variable domain in full, completed from reference TRBV19 and TRBJ2-6, reads DGGITQSPKYLFRKEGQNVTLSCEQNLNHDAMYWYRQDPGQGLRLIYYSQIVNDFQKGDIAEGYSVSREKKESFPLTVTSAQKNPTAFYLCASSTRTGTSGANVLTFGAGSRLTVL.

The chain's CDR3 is CASSLGTGTYEQYF. In DNA form, the CDR3 reads TGTGCCAGCAGCTTAGGCACAGGGACCTACGAGCAGTACTTC. The chain couples TRBV7-9 to TRBJ2-7, with D perhaps TRBD1 (6 bases). Trimming removed 1 base at V and 2 bases at J, with 9 bases between. The CDR3 contains 14 residues. CDR1 and CDR2 from the germline V gene are SEHNR and FQNEAQ (reference sequence).

J is TRBJ1-2 and V is TRBV7-2; D is possibly TRBD1 (6 bases). V gave up 1 base and J gave up 5 bases, with 14 bases separating them. CDR3 size: 15 residues. CDR1 and CDR2 (germline): SGHTA, FQGNSA. The CDR3 sequence is CASSLGPGQQYGYTF. The CDR3 region has the DNA TGTGCCAGCAGCTTAGGGCCGGGACAACAATATGGCTACACCTTC.

This sequence joins TRBV5-4 and TRBJ2-1, with 10 positions matching TRBD1. Per the germline V gene, CDR1 is SGHNT and CDR2 is YYREEE (reference sequence). V lost 5 bases, J lost 8 bases, and 7 bases stayed unmatched. CDR3 length equals 14 residues. The CDR3 here is CASRPGQGSDEQFF. The CDR3, as DNA: TGTGCCAGCAGACCGGGACAGGGGAGTGATGAGCAGTTCTTC.

The chain uses TRBV11-3 and TRBJ2-5; 9 positions match TRBD1. CDR3 length: 17 residues. J was trimmed by 5 bases and V by 4 bases; bases with no gene match: 14. The germline V gene has CDR1 SGHNT and CDR2 YENEEA. CDR3 nucleotides: TGTGCCAGCAGCTCTACTCCTACAGGGGGCGCAGGGGAGACCCAGTACTTC. The encoded protein is CASSSTPTGGAGETQYF.

The gene calls are TRBV7-2 and TRBJ2-5, with TRBD2 identical over 9 bases. The germline gives CDR1 SGHTA, CDR2 FQGNSA. The CDR3 is made up of 15 amino acids. The trim removed 4 bases at V and 4 bases at J, leaving 7 bases unmatched. The CDR3 coding sequence is TGTGCCAGCAGCTCGGGCGGGGGGGCTGTAGAGACCCAGTACTTC. Its translation is CASSSGGGAVETQYF.

The genes are TRBV19 and TRBJ2-7; D might be TRBD2 (6 bases). V was trimmed by 5 bases and J by 0 bases, leaving 11 bases between them. CDR3 length equals 14 residues. Germline-derived CDR1 and CDR2 are LNHDA and SQIVND (reference sequence). CDR3 sequence reads: CASSRDSDSYEQYF. The CDR3 nucleotides read TGTGCCAGTAGTCGGGACTCAGACTCCTACGAGCAGTACTTC.

The CDR3 nucleotides are TGCGCCAGCAGGGGGACAGGGGACACTGAAGCTTTCTTT. Protein: CASRGTGDTEAFF. The chain uses TRBV10-2 and TRBJ1-1; the match to TRBD1 covers 10 bases. The germline V gene has CDR1 WSHSY and CDR2 SAAADI. The junction had 1 base not matched to a gene; V was cut back by 6 bases and J by 3 bases. This CDR3 has 13 amino acids.

The chain has TRBV4-3 and TRBJ2-7; D is perhaps TRBD1 (5 bases). Germline assignment: CDR1 LGHNA and CDR2 YSLEER. Trimming took 0 bases from V and 5 from J, leaving 11 bases between them. The CDR3 totals 14 residues. The CDR3 bases are TGCGCCAGCAGCCAAGATATACAGGTCCACGAGCAGTACTTC. This translates into CASSQDIQVHEQYF.

V gene TRBV27 combines with J gene TRBJ1-6; D is perhaps TRBD1 (6 bases). V was trimmed by 6 bases and J by 7 bases, leaving 10 bases between them. This CDR3 comprises 13 residues. Germline V gene lookup returns CDR1 MNHEY and CDR2 SMNVEV (reference sequence). The CDR3 region has the DNA TGTGCCAGCAGACAGGGTACGAATTCACCCCTCCACTTT. Translating gives CASRQGTNSPLHF.

The CDR3 protein is CASSMAGRISNQPQHF. DNA of the CDR3: TGTGCCAGTAGTATGGCGGGACGGATTAGCAATCAGCCCCAGCATTTT. The chain employs TRBV19 and TRBJ1-5, with a weak D call TRBD1 (5 bases). Germline CDR1 and CDR2: LNHDA and SQIVND (reference sequence). Trimming left V 3 bases short and J 0 bases short, with 12 bases between. This CDR3 region has 16 residues.

This clone was seen more than once but under ten times. This rearrangement joins TRBV5-4 to TRBJ2-7, with 9 bases aligning to TRBD2. CDR1 is SGHNT and CDR2 is YYREEE in the germline V gene (reference sequence). This CDR3 spans 13 amino acids. V gave up 3 bases and J gave up 6 bases; unmatched junction bases: 4. The CDR3 DNA follows: TGTGCCAGCAGCTCGGGACTAGCAAGCGAGCAGTACTTC. Translated, it gives CASSSGLASEQYF.